This T cell receptor (beta chain) appears in the sequencing data of a study of T cell responses to AZD1222 COVID-19 vaccine. Looked up from germline, CDR1 is MNHEY and CDR2 is SMNVEV (reference sequence). Trimming removed 3 bases at V and 5 bases at J, with 15 bases between. The CDR3 has 15 residues. Repertoires were generated with immunoSEQ multiplex PCR, while TCRdb's copy carries only in-frame clones and drops some. The table records roughly 130,000 clones, roughly 93% of them present only once. The sequenced sample was peripheral blood, obtained on day 0 of AZD1222 vaccination. The chain joins TRBV27 to TRBJ2-3, with D tentatively TRBD2 (6 bases). The TCR comes from an adult in good health. The CDR3 nucleotides read TGTGCCAGCAGTTTTTCTCGGGAGAAAGGAGATACGCAGTATTTT. The encoded protein is CASSFSREKGDTQYF.